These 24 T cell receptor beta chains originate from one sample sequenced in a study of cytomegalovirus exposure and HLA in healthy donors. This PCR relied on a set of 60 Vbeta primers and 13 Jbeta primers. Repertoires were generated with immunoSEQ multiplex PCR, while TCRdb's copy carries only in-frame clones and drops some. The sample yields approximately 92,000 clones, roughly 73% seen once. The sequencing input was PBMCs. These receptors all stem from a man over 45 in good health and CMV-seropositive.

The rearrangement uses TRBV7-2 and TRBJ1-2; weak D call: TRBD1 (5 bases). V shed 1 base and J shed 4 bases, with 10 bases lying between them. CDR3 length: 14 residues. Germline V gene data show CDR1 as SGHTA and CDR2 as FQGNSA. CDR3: CASSLDRQTYGYTF. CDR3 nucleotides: TGTGCCAGCAGCTTAGACAGGCAGACCTATGGCTACACCTTC. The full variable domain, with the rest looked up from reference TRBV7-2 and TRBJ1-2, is GAGVSQSPSNKVTEKGKDVELRCDPISGHTALYWYRQSLGQGLEFLIYFQGNSAPDKSGLPSDRFSAERTGGSVSTLTIQRTQQEDSAVYLCASSLDRQTYGYTFGSGTRLTVV.

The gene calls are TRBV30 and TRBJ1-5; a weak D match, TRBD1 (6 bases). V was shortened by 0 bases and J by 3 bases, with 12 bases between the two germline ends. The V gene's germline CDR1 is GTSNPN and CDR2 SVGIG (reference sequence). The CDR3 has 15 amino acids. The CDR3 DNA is TGTGCCTGGAGTGTACGAGGACAGATCAATCAGCCCCAGCATTTT. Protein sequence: CAWSVRGQINQPQHF.

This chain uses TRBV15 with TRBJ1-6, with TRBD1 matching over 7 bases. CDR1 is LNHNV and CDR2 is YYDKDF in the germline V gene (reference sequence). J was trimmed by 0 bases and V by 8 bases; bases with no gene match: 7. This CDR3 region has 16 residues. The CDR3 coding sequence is TGTGCCACCCAAAAGGACAGGTTCTCCTATAATTCACCCCTCCACTTT. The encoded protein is CATQKDRFSYNSPLHF. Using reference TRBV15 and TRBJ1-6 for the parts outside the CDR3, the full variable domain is DAMVIQNPRYQVTQFGKPVTLSCSQTLNHNVMYWYQQKSSQAPKLLFHYYDKDFNNEADTPDNFQSRRPNTSFCFLDIRSPGLGDTAMYLCATQKDRFSYNSPLHFGNGTRLTVT.

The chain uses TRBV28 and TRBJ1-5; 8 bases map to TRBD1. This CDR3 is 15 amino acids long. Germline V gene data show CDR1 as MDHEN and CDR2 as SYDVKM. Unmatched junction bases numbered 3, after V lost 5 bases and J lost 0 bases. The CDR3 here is CASSRTGTSNQPQHF. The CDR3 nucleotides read TGTGCCAGCAGTCGGACAGGGACTAGCAATCAGCCCCAGCATTTT.

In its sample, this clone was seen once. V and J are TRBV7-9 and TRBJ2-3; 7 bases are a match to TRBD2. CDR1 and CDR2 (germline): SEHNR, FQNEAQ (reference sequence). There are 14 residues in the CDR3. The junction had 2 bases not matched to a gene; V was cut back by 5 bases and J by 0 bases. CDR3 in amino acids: CASSPRGSTDTQYF. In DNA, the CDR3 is TGTGCCAGCAGCCCGCGGGGGAGCACAGATACGCAGTATTTT. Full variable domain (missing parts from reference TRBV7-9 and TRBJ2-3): DTGVSQNPRHKITKRGQNVTFRCDPISEHNRLYWYRQTLGQGPEFLTYFQNEAQLEKSRLLSDRFSAERPKGSFSTLEIQRTEQGDSAMYLCASSPRGSTDTQYFGPGTRLTVL.

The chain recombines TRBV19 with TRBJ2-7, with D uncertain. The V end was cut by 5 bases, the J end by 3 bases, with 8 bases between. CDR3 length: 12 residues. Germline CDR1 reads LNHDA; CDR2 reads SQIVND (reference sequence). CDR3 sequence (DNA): TGTGCCAGTAGTCCAGACTTCTACGAGCAGTACTTC. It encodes CASSPDFYEQYF. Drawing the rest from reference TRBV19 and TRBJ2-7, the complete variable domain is DGGITQSPKYLFRKEGQNVTLSCEQNLNHDAMYWYRQDPGQGLRLIYYSQIVNDFQKGDIAEGYSVSREKKESFPLTVTSAQKNPTAFYLCASSPDFYEQYFGPGTRLTVT.

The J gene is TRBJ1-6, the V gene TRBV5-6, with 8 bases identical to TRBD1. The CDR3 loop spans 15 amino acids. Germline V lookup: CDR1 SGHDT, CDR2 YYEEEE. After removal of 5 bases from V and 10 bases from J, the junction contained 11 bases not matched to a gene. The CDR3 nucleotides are TGTGCCAGCAGACCGACAGGGGATGGCCGCTCACCCCTCCACTTT. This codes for CASRPTGDGRSPLHF.

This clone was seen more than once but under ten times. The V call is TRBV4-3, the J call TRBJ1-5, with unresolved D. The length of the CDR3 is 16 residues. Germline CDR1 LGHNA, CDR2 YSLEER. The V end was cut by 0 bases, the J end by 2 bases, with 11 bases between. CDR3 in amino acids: CASSQEGHTGNQPQHF. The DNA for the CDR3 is TGCGCCAGCAGCCAAGAGGGCCACACTGGCAATCAGCCCCAGCATTTT.

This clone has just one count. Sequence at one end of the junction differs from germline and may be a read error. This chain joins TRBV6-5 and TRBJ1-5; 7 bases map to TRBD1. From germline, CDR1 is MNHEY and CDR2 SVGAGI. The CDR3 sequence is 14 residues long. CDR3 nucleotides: TGTGCCAGCAGCTCCCTAGGGGGCAATCAGCCCCAGAATTTT. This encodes CASSSLGGNQPQNF.

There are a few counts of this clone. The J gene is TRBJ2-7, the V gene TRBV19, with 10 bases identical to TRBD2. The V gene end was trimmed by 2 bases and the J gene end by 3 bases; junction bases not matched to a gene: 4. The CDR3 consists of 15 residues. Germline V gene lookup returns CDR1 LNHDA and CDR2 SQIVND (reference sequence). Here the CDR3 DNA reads TGTGCCAGTAGTATAATAGCGGGGGGCCTCTACGAGCAGTACTTC. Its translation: CASSIIAGGLYEQYF.

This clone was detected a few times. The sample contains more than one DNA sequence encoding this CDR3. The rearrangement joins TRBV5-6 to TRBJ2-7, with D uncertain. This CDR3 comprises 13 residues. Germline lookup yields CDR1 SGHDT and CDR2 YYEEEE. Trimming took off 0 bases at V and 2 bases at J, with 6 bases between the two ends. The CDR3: CASSLGKPYEQYF. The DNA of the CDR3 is TGTGCCAGCAGCTTGGGCAAGCCCTACGAGCAGTACTTC.

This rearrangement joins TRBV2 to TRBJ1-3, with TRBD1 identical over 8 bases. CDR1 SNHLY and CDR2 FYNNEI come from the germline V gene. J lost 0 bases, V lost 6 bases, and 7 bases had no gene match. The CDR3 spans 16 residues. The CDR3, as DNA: TGTGCCAGCAGCAAGGGACAGGTCGCCTCTGGAAACACCATATATTTT. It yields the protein CASSKGQVASGNTIYF. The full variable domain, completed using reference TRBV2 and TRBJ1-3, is EPEVTQTPSHQVTQMGQEVILRCVPISNHLYFYWYRQILGQKVEFLVSFYNNEISEKSEIFDDQFSVERPDGSNFTLKIRSTKLEDSAMYFCASSKGQVASGNTIYFGEGSWLTVV.

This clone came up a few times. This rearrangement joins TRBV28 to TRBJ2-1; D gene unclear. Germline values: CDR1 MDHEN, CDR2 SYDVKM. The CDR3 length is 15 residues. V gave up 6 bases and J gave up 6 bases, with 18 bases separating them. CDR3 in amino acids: CASREEDLWVNEQFF. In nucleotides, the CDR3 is TGTGCCAGCAGAGAGGAAGATTTATGGGTCAATGAGCAGTTCTTC.

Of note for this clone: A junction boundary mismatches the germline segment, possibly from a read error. The CDR3 is CASSLAGTGGEGYPF. The CDR3 DNA reads as TGCGCCAGCAGCTTGGCCGGGACAGGGGGCGAAGGCTACCCCTTC. The chain recombines TRBV5-1 with TRBJ1-2; 12 nucleotides align to TRBD1. The CDR3 has 15 amino acids. Germline V gene sequence: CDR1 SGHRS, CDR2 YFSETQ. Looking up the rest from reference TRBV5-1 and TRBJ1-2 gives the full variable domain: KAGVTQTPRYLIKTRGQQVTLSCSPISGHRSVSWYQQTPGQGLQFLFEYFSETQRNKGNFPGRFSGRQFSNSRSEMNVSTLELGDSALYLCASSLAGTGGEGYPFGSGTRLTVV.

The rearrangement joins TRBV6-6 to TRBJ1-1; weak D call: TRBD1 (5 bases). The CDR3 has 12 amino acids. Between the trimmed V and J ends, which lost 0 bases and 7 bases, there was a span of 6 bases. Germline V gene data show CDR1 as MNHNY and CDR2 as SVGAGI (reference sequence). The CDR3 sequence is CASSYSDSEAFF. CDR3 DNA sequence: TGTGCCAGCAGTTACTCCGACAGTGAAGCTTTCTTT.

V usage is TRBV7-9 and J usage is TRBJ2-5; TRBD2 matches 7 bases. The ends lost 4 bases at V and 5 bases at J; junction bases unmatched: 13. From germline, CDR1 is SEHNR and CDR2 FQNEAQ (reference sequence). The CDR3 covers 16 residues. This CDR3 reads CASSSEGRGTRETQYF. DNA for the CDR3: TGTGCCAGCAGCTCCGAAGGGCGGGGGACCCGGGAGACCCAGTACTTC. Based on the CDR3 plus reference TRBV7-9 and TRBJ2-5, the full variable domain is DTGVSQNPRHKITKRGQNVTFRCDPISEHNRLYWYRQTLGQGPEFLTYFQNEAQLEKSRLLSDRFSAERPKGSFSTLEIQRTEQGDSAMYLCASSSEGRGTRETQYFGPGTRLLVL.

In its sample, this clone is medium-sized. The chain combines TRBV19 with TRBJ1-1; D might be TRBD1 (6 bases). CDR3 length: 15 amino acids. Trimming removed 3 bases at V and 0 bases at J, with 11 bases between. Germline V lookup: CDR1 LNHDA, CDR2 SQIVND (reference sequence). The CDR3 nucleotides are TGTGCCAGTAGTATTATAGGGGACATGAACACTGAAGCTTTCTTT. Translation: CASSIIGDMNTEAFF.

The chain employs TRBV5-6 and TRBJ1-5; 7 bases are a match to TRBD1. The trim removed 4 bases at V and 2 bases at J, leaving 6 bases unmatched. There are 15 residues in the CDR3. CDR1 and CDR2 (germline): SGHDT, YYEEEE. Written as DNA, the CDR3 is TGTGCCAGCAGCAGCAGGGGGGAGCGCAATCAGCCCCAGCATTTT. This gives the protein CASSSRGERNQPQHF.

CDR3 sequence: CASSLAGREQYF. CDR3 DNA: TGTGCCAGCAGCTTAGCGGGGCGGGAGCAGTACTTC. The V gene is TRBV7-8, the J gene TRBJ2-7, with D possibly being TRBD1 (5 bases). Trimming removed 0 bases from V and 7 bases from J, with 7 bases in between. Germline CDR1 and CDR2: SGHVS and FQNEAQ. CDR3 length: 12 amino acids.

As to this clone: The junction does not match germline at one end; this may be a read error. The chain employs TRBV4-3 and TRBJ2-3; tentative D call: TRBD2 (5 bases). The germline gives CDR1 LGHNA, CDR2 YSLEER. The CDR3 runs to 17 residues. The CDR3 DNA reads TGCGTCAGCAGCCAAGTTTTCGGGGAGCTTGCCACAGATACGCAGTATTTT. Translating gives CVSSQVFGELATDTQYF.

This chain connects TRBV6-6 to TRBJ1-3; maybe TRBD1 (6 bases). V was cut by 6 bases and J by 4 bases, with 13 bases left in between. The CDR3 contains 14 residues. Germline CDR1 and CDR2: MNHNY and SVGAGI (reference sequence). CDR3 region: CASSRQGNGNTIYF. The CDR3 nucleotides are TGTGCCAGCAGCCGTCAGGGGAACGGAAACACCATATATTTT.

The CDR3 protein is CASSLGLAGGAPDTQYF. The CDR3 nucleotides read TGTGCCAGCAGCTTAGGGTTAGCGGGGGGGGCCCCAGATACGCAGTATTTT. This chain uses TRBV7-3 with TRBJ2-3, with 11 bases that match TRBD2. V trimming: 2 bases; J trimming: 4 bases; junction bases outside the gene matches: 8. The CDR3 covers 17 residues. The germline CDR1 and CDR2 sequences are SGHTA and FQGTGA.

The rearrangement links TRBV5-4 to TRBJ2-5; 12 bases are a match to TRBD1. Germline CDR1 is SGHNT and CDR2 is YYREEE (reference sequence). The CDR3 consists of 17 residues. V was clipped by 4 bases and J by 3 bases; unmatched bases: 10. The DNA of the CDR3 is TGTGCCAGCAGCCCGGCAACGGGACAGGGGGCCAAAGAGACCCAGTACTTC. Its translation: CASSPATGQGAKETQYF.

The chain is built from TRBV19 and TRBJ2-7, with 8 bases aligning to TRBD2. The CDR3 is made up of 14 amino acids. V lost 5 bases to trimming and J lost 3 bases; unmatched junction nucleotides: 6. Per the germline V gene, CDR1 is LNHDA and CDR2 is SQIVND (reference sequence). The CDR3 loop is CASSLSGGVYEQYF. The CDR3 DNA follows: TGTGCCAGTAGTTTAAGCGGGGGCGTCTACGAGCAGTACTTC.